Listed below are T cell receptor beta chains from one sample, sequenced in a study of cytomegalovirus exposure and HLA in healthy donors. TCRdb's copy holds only in-frame clones and misses some; the assay was immunoSEQ multiplex PCR. The table lists about 210,000 clones, 78% of them singletons. The material sequenced was PBMCs. The receptors were sampled from a boy aged 5-17 years in good health and CMV-seronegative. Both conserved end residues are part of each CDR3. The D gene is left open where the match is weak. Size is stated for part of the rows, as once, few or many counts, or as a class when the clone is expanded.

NA,TRBJ2-3,TRBV15,NA,TGTGCCACCAGCAGATCGTTAGCGGTTAGCACAGATACGCAGTATTTT,CATSRSLAVSTDTQYF
NA,TRBJ1-5,TRBV21-1,NA,TGTGCCAGCAACGGGGGGGGCGAGTGGTGGGTAAGTCAGCCCCAGCATTTT,CASNGGGEWWVSQPQHF
NA,TRBJ2-5,TRBV9,TRBD2,TGTGCCAGCAGCGTAGGGGAGGGGAAGACCCAGTACTTC,CASSVGEGKTQYF
few,TRBJ2-7,TRBV29-1,NA,TGCAGCGTTGAAAGCTGGCAGGGCCACGAGCAGTACTTC,CSVESWQGHEQYF
NA,TRBJ2-5,TRBV10-1,NA,TGCGCCAGCAGTGTGGCAGGCCAAGAGACCCAGTACTTC,CASSVAGQETQYF
few,TRBJ1-4,TRBV2,NA,TGTGCCAGCAGAGCTGAACGGGAAAAACTGTTTTTT,CASRAEREKLFF
NA,TRBJ1-5,TRBV19,TRBD1,TGTGCCAGTAGTCCCCGACAGGGGTATTCTTTCTGGGCAAATAGCAATCAGCCCCAGCATTTT,CASSPRQGYSFWANSNQPQHF
once,TRBJ1-3,TRBV18,TRBD1,TGTGCCAGCTCACACCCCGTTCCGGGACAGGTCGCTGGAAACACCATATATTTT,CASSHPVPGQVAGNTIYF
NA,TRBJ2-2,TRBV6-6,TRBD2,TGTGCCAGCAGTTACGCCCCTCTGACTAGCTTCGGGGAGCTGTTTTTT,CASSYAPLTSFGELFF
NA,TRBJ2-5,TRBV6-6,TRBD1,TGTGCCAGCAGTTACTCCCCGGGGACAGGGTTTCAGACCCAGTACTTC,CASSYSPGTGFQTQYF
NA,TRBJ1-1,TRBV30,NA,TGTGCCTGGTCCGAACGGGGGGGACTGATCTTT,CAWSERGGLIF
NA,TRBJ2-7,TRBV29-1,TRBD1,TGCAGCGTTGGCAGGGGGCGCAACGAGCAGTACTTC,CSVGRGRNEQYF
NA,TRBJ1-1,TRBV9,TRBD1,TGTGCCAGCAGCGTAGAGCCAGGGGGCGTCTTGCACACTGAAGCTTTCTTT,CASSVEPGGVLHTEAFF
NA,TRBJ1-5,TRBV5-6,NA,TGTGCCAGCAGCTCAGGGTGGTGGAGCAATCAGCCCCAGCATTTT,CASSSGWWSNQPQHF
NA,TRBJ1-1,TRBV6-1,TRBD1,TGTGCCAGCAGTGAAGTGAGGGGGCCAGGTGAAGCTTTCTTT,CASSEVRGPGEAFF
NA,TRBJ2-1,TRBV11-3,TRBD2,TGTGCCAGCAGCTTAGTTTTACGCTTGGCGGGGGGGGCTTACAATGAGCAGTTCTTC,CASSLVLRLAGGAYNEQFF
NA,TRBJ2-5,TRBV6-5,NA,TGTGCCAGCACCTCCCCGGACTTTTCCCAGTACTTC,CASTSPDFSQYF
NA,TRBJ2-7,TRBV18,NA,TGTGCCAGCTCTCGGGACTCCTACGAGCAGTACTTC,CASSRDSYEQYF
few,TRBJ2-5,TRBV7-7,NA,TGTGCTAGCAGTCCAGGGCCTCTGTTATGGGAGACCCAGTACTTC,CASSPGPLLWETQYF
few,TRBJ1-2,TRBV4-1,NA,TGCGCCAGCAGCCAACCCCATTCATCGTGGCATGGCTACACCTTC,CASSQPHSSWHGYTF
NA,TRBJ2-7,TRBV19,TRBD2,TGTGCCAGTTGTCGGACTAGCGGGGGGTACGAGCAGTACTTC,CASCRTSGGYEQYF
NA,TRBJ1-1,TRBV11-3,TRBD1,TGTGCCAGCAGCCGGGGTTTTCAGGGGGCTGAAGCTTTCTTT,CASSRGFQGAEAFF
NA,TRBJ1-1,TRBV18,TRBD1,TGTGCCAGCTCTGATCGCCGGGACAGGGGGAACATGAACACTGAAGCTTTCTTT,CASSDRRDRGNMNTEAFF
NA,TRBJ1-2,TRBV5-6,TRBD1,TGTGCCAGCAGCAACCCCGGGACAGGGAATATCTATGGCTACACCTTC,CASSNPGTGNIYGYTF
NA,TRBJ1-2,TRBV9,NA,TGTGCCAGCAGCGCCTTTAGTCGTGTCAGGGATAACTATGGCTACACCTTC,CASSAFSRVRDNYGYTF
NA,TRBJ1-1,TRBV9,NA,TGTGCCAGCAGCCCGGCGGGTCAGGCGACTGAAGCTTTCTTT,CASSPAGQATEAFF
NA,TRBJ2-7,TRBV6-6,NA,TGTGCCAGCAGCCCAGGGCTTACCCTTTACGAGCAGTACTTC,CASSPGLTLYEQYF
NA,TRBJ1-4,TRBV6-5,NA,TGTGCCAGCACCGACAAGGGGCCTCCGGAAAAACTGTTTTTT,CASTDKGPPEKLFF
NA,TRBJ2-7,TRBV9,NA,TGTGCCAGCAGCGTCTCGCCGGGAGTCCACTACGAGCAGTACTTC,CASSVSPGVHYEQYF
NA,TRBJ2-6,TRBV6-6,NA,TGTGCCAGCACCCCGGGGAGCTCTGGGGCCAACGTCCTGACTTTC,CASTPGSSGANVLTF
NA,TRBJ1-2,TRBV11-3,TRBD1,TGTGCCAGCAGCGCCCGGTGGTCCGGCAGGGGGAGAACTTATGGCTACACCTTC,CASSARWSGRGRTYGYTF
few,TRBJ2-1,TRBV2,TRBD1,TGTGCCAGCTCAAACACGAGAGACAGGGTGATAGACTCCTACAATGAGCAGTTCTTC,CASSNTRDRVIDSYNEQFF
few,TRBJ1-5,TRBV2,NA,TGTGCCAGCAGACCGATCGAGGTCGGAGTCAATCAGCCCCAGCATTTT,CASRPIEVGVNQPQHF
NA,TRBJ2-1,TRBV7-8,TRBD1,TGTGCCAGCAGCTTAGCCGACAGGGGCCACAATGAGCAGTTCTTC,CASSLADRGHNEQFF
NA,TRBJ2-1,TRBV6-1,NA,TGTGCCAGCAGTGTTTTAAATGAGCAGTTCTTC,CASSVLNEQFF
once,TRBJ2-2,TRBV6-1,TRBD2,TGTGCCAGCATTAGGAGGGAGGGAACCGGGGAGCTGTTTTTT,CASIRREGTGELFF
NA,TRBJ1-5,TRBV12-5,NA,TGTGCTAGTGGTTCTTACCAGGCCACAGGGCGTATTCAGCCCCAGCATTTT,CASGSYQATGRIQPQHF
once,TRBJ2-7,TRBV5-1,TRBD2,TGCGCCAGCAGCTTGGCCTCGCTAGCGGGATTCGAGCAGTACTTC,CASSLASLAGFEQYF
NA,TRBJ1-5,TRBV5-1,NA,TGCGCCAGCAGCAAGGACGGCGTGGGACAAACTTCTCGGGTTGTGGATCAGCCCCAGCATTTT,CASSKDGVGQTSRVVDQPQHF
NA,TRBJ2-3,TRBV4-2,TRBD1,TGTGCCAGCAGCCAAGATCGGACAGGCCGCACAGATACGCAGTATTTT,CASSQDRTGRTDTQYF
NA,TRBJ2-3,TRBV7-2,NA,TGTGCCAGCAGCTTAGGTGGCCCAGATACGCAGTATTTT,CASSLGGPDTQYF
NA,TRBJ1-4,TRBV2,TRBD1,TGTGCCAGCCGGGACAGGGGGAATGCTAATGAAAAACTGTTTTTT,CASRDRGNANEKLFF
NA,TRBJ2-7,TRBV5-4,NA,TGTGCCAGCGGAAGGGGCTACGAGCAGTACTTC,CASGRGYEQYF
NA,TRBJ2-5,TRBV6-5,TRBD1,TGTGCCAGCAGTTACCCTAACAGGGGAAGGGAGACCCAGTACTTC,CASSYPNRGRETQYF
NA,TRBJ2-1,TRBV4-2,TRBD2,TGTGCCAGCAGCCCCGCGCGGGGGGAGCGGGAGCCGTATGAGCAGTTCTTC,CASSPARGEREPYEQFF
NA,TRBJ2-1,TRBV9,TRBD2,TGTGCCAGCAGCGTATCTGGGACTAGCGGTTACAATGAGCAGTTCTTC,CASSVSGTSGYNEQFF
NA,TRBJ2-1,TRBV5-6,NA,TGTGCCAGCAGCTTATACTACAATGAGCAGTTCTTC,CASSLYYNEQFF
NA,TRBJ2-2,TRBV9,TRBD2,TGTGCCAGCGGACTCTCAGCGGGGACCGGGGAGCTGTTTTTT,CASGLSAGTGELFF
NA,TRBJ2-1,TRBV5-6,NA,TGTGCCAGCAGCTCAGGGGTGGGAGCCTACAATGAGCAGTTCTTC,CASSSGVGAYNEQFF
NA,TRBJ1-1,TRBV5-8,NA,TGTGCCAGCAGCATAAGGCGGGGGAACACTGAAGCTTTCTTT,CASSIRRGNTEAFF
NA,TRBJ2-1,TRBV30,TRBD2,TGTGCCTGGAGTGTACTCGGGAGGGTGGGATATGAGCAGTTCTTC,CAWSVLGRVGYEQFF
NA,TRBJ2-7,TRBV11-1,NA,TGTGCCAGCAGCTTAGATGGGACTTCGATCTCCTACGAGCAGTACTTC,CASSLDGTSISYEQYF
NA,TRBJ1-1,TRBV6-5,NA,TGTGCCAGCAGTTATCGGGGGACGGAGCGAGCTTTCTTT,CASSYRGTERAFF
once,TRBJ1-1,TRBV29-1,NA,TGCAGCGCACTAGTGACAGGTAACACTGAAGCTTTCTTT,CSALVTGNTEAFF
NA,TRBJ2-7,TRBV29-1,NA,TGCAGCGTTGCACCACAGGGTGTGGGCGAGCAGTACTTC,CSVAPQGVGEQYF
NA,TRBJ2-5,TRBV5-4,TRBD1,TGTGCCAGCAGCCCGACAGGGGGCGAGGAGACCCAGTACTTC,CASSPTGGEETQYF
NA,TRBJ2-7,TRBV4-1,TRBD2,TGCGCCAGCAGCCAACCCCAGGGAGGGAAGAACTACGAGCAGTACTTC,CASSQPQGGKNYEQYF